This TCR beta chain emerged from a study of blood T cell repertoires in COVID-19. Background on the study: COVID-19 samples collected from the United States, Italy and Spain covered acute and convalescent phases.

In this sample, this clone turned up many times. The CDR3 covers 17 residues. CDR1 and CDR2 from the germline V gene are MNHNS and SASEGT. Trimming pared 3 bases from V and 2 bases from J, leaving 16 bases between. The method was immunoSEQ multiplex PCR; TCRdb's version includes in-frame clones alone and lacks a portion of them. This table has over 150,000 clones, 80% to 90% appearing once. Sequenced input: peripheral blood. The chain employs TRBV6-1 and TRBJ1-4, with D perhaps TRBD1 (6 bases). The clonotype comes from a human donor in a cohort sampled during active COVID-19. The DNA of the CDR3 is TGTGCCAGCAGTGATCAACCCCGACAGGCTACTAATGAAAAACTGTTTTTT. It is translated as CASSDQPRQATNEKLFF.